These T cell receptor beta chains were read from a single sample in a study of cytomegalovirus exposure and HLA in healthy donors. The assay was immunoSEQ multiplex PCR, and TCRdb's table has in-frame clones only and misses some. The repertoire holds more than 150,000 clones, approximately 82% seen once, with approximately 1.2% in the top ten. The sequenced sample consisted of PBMCs. These TCRs come from a girl aged 2-10 years in good health and CMV-seropositive. The conserved cysteine and the conserved F or W are not part of the CDR3 here.

TRBV5-1,TRBJ2-1,ASSLLLNYEQF
TRBV28,TRBJ2-1,ASKGGRPYNEQF
TRBV11-2,TRBJ2-1,ASSARQGARDEQF
TRBV6-1,TRBJ1-2,ASSEAPRGYGYT
TRBV20-1,TRBJ1-1,SALNTEAF
TRBV5-1,TRBJ2-5,ASSLSGKETQY
TRBV19,TRBJ1-2,ASSACQGNGYT
TRBV4-1,TRBJ1-2,ASSQVQGNYGYT
TRBV5-4,TRBJ2-7,ASSLGQGASYEQY
TRBV2,TRBJ2-3,ASSEESPSAAASTDTQY
TRBV30,TRBJ2-7,AWSLISGDEQY
TRBV5-6,TRBJ1-1,ASSLTGGAEAF
TRBV5-1,TRBJ1-4,ASSLGQGSTNEKLF
TRBV15,TRBJ2-1,ATSRGLTSGSGYEQF